The present T cell receptor (beta chain) was sequenced within a study of T cells in localized non-small cell lung cancer. The assay was immunoSEQ multiplex PCR, and TCRdb's table has in-frame clones only and misses some. The sample lists around 34,000 clones, roughly 93% occurring once. CDR3 length: 14 residues. V was trimmed by 10 bases and J by 6 bases, leaving 19 bases between them. In germline, CDR1 is ENHRY, CDR2 SYGVKD. This clone was seen just once. Antigen unknown. Study-wide points: Without multi-region sequencing, intratumor heterogeneity could not be excluded.

This sequence joins TRBV10-3 and TRBJ2-1, with a weak D call TRBD1 (6 bases). Sequencing was performed on peripheral blood, taken before any cancer treatment. The TCR was taken from a female donor over 55 with stage I lung adenocarcinoma. CDR3 in DNA: TGTGCCACTGGGGGCCAGGGTGAGGTCAATGAGCAGTTCTTC. Residues: CATGGQGEVNEQFF.